What follows are 30 T cell receptor beta chains derived from one specimen sequenced in a study of vaccination effects on CD4 cells after COVID-19. Their recognized antigens are unknown. The authors isolated CD4+ T cells after around 10 days of culture. Subjects were given two BNT162b2 or mRNA-1273 vaccine doses. Sequencing was performed with immunoSEQ multiplex PCR; in TCRdb, only in-frame clones are kept and a portion is missing. This sample has 35,000 to 55,000 clones, with 72% found just once. The specimen comprised CD4+ T cells from PBMCs cultured without peptide, sampled after COVID-19 vaccination. Source of these receptors: a human donor who received a COVID-19 vaccine.

The chain joins TRBV28 to TRBJ1-5; D perhaps matches TRBD1 (5 bases). CDR3 length: 15 residues. The germline V gene encodes CDR1 MDHEN and CDR2 SYDVKM. Trimming left V 7 bases short and J 7 bases short, with 20 bases between. CDR3 bases: TGTGCCAGCACCCTCGGGGGAGGGGCCAAACAGCCCCAGCATTTT. Translating gives CASTLGGGAKQPQHF. Full variable domain (rest looked up from reference TRBV28 and TRBJ1-5): DVKVTQSSRYLVKRTGEKVFLECVQDMDHENMFWYRQDPGLGLRLIYFSYDVKMKEKGDIPEGYSVSREKKERFSLILESASTNQTSMYLCASTLGGGAKQPQHFGDGTRLSIL.

The CDR3 DNA reads TGTGCCAGCAGCTTACAAGCCGGGACAGGGAAAGCCACCTTC. It codes for CASSLQAGTGKATF. V usage is TRBV7-8 and J usage is TRBJ1-2; 9 nucleotides line up with TRBD1. J lost 13 bases, V lost 2 bases, and 11 bases had no gene match. The CDR3 consists of 14 residues. Germline values: CDR1 SGHVS, CDR2 FQNEAQ.

The J gene is TRBJ1-4, the V gene TRBV25-1, with a weak D call TRBD1 (6 bases). The germline V and J ends were trimmed by 7 bases and 8 bases, with 26 bases remaining between them. The length of the CDR3 is 17 residues. CDR1 is MGHDK, CDR2 SYGVNS, per germline. As DNA, the CDR3 is TGTGCCAGCACCGACTTGATTTGGGGTGACAGGCGGGAAAAACTGTTTTTT. Its protein product is CASTDLIWGDRREKLFF.

In nucleotides, the CDR3 is TGTGCCAGCACCGAGGGTGTTAAGGGGAAACTGTTTTTT. It specifies CASTEGVKGKLFF. The rearrangement links TRBV6-5 to TRBJ1-4; D is perhaps TRBD1 (5 bases). The CDR3 is 13 amino acids. CDR1 MNHEY and CDR2 SVGAGI come from the germline V gene. Trimming pared 7 bases from V and 11 bases from J, leaving 17 bases between.

The chain recombines TRBV30 with TRBJ1-3; unclear D gene. CDR3 length equals 15 residues. The ends were cut back, 3 bases at V and 1 base at J, with 13 bases in the middle. Germline assignment: CDR1 GTSNPN and CDR2 SVGIG (reference sequence). CDR3 in amino acids: CAWSPLGASGNTIYF. DNA for the CDR3: TGTGCCTGGAGCCCACTAGGTGCATCTGGAAACACCATATATTTT. Supplemented by reference TRBV30 and TRBJ1-3, the full variable domain reads SQTIHQWPATLVQPVGSPLSLECTVEGTSNPNLYWYRQAAGRGLQLLFYSVGIGQISSEVPQNLSASRPQDRQFILSSKKLLLSDSGFYLCAWSPLGASGNTIYFGEGSWLTVV.

This clone was counted between two and nine times. V usage is TRBV7-2 and J usage is TRBJ2-7, with D perhaps matching TRBD2 (5 bases). The CDR3 is 16 amino acids. CDR1 is SGHTA and CDR2 is FQGNSA in the germline V gene. Between the trimmed V and J ends, which lost 6 bases and 3 bases, there was a span of 21 bases. The CDR3 bases are TGTGCCAGCAGTCTTCCTACTAGTTCCCTTTACTACGAGCAGTACTTC. Translation: CASSLPTSSLYYEQYF.

The V and J genes are TRBV25-1 and TRBJ2-6; possible D gene TRBD1, 6 bases. CDR1 is MGHDK and CDR2 is SYGVNS in the germline V gene. Trimming cost V 3 bases and J 0 bases, with 15 bases left between them. The CDR3 length is 18 residues. In nucleotides, the CDR3 is TGTGCCAGCAGTGATACGGCTGGCAGGGGCTCTGGGGCCAACGTCCTGACTTTC. Encoded protein: CASSDTAGRGSGANVLTF.

CDR3 bases: TGCGCCAGCGGGAGGGGACAGGGGAACACTGAAGCTTTCTTT. Amino acid sequence: CASGRGQGNTEAFF. This chain links TRBV5-1 with TRBJ1-1; TRBD1 matches at 9 bases. The CDR3 totals 14 residues. V lost 7 bases to trimming and J lost 1 base; unmatched junction nucleotides: 5. Per germline, CDR1 SGHRS and CDR2 YFSETQ. The full variable domain, with the rest looked up from reference TRBV5-1 and TRBJ1-1, is KAGVTQTPRYLIKTRGQQVTLSCSPISGHRSVSWYQQTPGQGLQFLFEYFSETQRNKGNFPGRFSGRQFSNSRSEMNVSTLELGDSALYLCASGRGQGNTEAFFGQGTRLTVV.

This rearrangement joins TRBV5-4 to TRBJ1-4; TRBD1 agrees at 9 bases. This CDR3 contains 14 residues. The junction had 2 bases not matched to a gene; V was cut back by 2 bases and J by 6 bases. The V gene's germline CDR1 is SGHNT and CDR2 YYREEE (reference sequence). DNA of the CDR3: TGTGCCAGCAGCTTACAGGGGGCAGATGAAAAACTGTTTTTT. Protein: CASSLQGADEKLFF.

The CDR3 protein is CASSYSGQGAYEQYF. In DNA form, the CDR3 reads TGTGCCAGCAGTTACTCGGGACAGGGGGCCTACGAGCAGTACTTC. The gene calls are TRBV6-6 and TRBJ2-7, with 11 bases that match TRBD1. Germline V gene lookup returns CDR1 MNHNY and CDR2 SVGAGI (reference sequence). There are 15 residues in the CDR3. J was trimmed by 2 bases and V by 0 bases; bases with no gene match: 0.

The CDR3 coding sequence is TGTGCCAGCAGCTCCATGTCGGGGGGCGCGGGAGGCTACACCTTC. This codes for CASSSMSGGAGGYTF. The chain uses TRBV3-1 (or the pseudogene TRBV3-2) and TRBJ1-2; a possible D gene is TRBD1 (6 bases). V lost 5 bases, J lost 8 bases, and 21 bases lay in between. Germline V gene data show CDR1 as LGHDT and CDR2 as YNNKEL (reference sequence). CDR3 length: 15 amino acids.

V gene TRBV21-1 combines with J gene TRBJ1-2; the tabulated D call, TRBD1, remains unverified against the DNA. TRBV21-1 is marked as a pseudogene. This CDR3 is 14 amino acids long. The CDR3 DNA reads TGTGCCAGCAGCAACAACAGGACCCGCTATGGCTACACCTTC. This codes for CASSNNRTRYGYTF.

The chain links TRBV19 to TRBJ1-6; TRBD1 might be the D (5 bases). The germline V gene encodes CDR1 LNHDA and CDR2 SQIVND (reference sequence). The V and J ends lost 7 bases and 6 bases respectively, with 13 bases between them. CDR3 length: 14 residues. In DNA form, the CDR3 reads TGTGCCAGTACCCAATCGACAGTTAATTCACCCCTCCACTTT. The encoded protein is CASTQSTVNSPLHF.

Written as DNA, the CDR3 is TGTGCCTGGGCGATTAGTAAGGGGATCCACACCTTC. It encodes CAWAISKGIHTF. This chain joins TRBV30 and TRBJ1-2; weak D call: TRBD1 (5 bases). Germline lookup yields CDR1 GTSNPN and CDR2 SVGIG (reference sequence). V lost 5 bases to trimming and J lost 12 bases, with 19 bases between them. This CDR3 contains 12 residues.

CDR3 in amino acids: CASSDGQSADTF. The CDR3 nucleotides read TGCGCCAGCAGCGACGGACAGTCGGCGGACACCTTC. The chain employs TRBV5-1 and TRBJ1-2; maybe TRBD1 (6 bases). V was trimmed by 4 bases and J by 12 bases, leaving 16 bases between them. Germline CDR1 is SGHRS and CDR2 is YFSETQ. The length of the CDR3 is 12 residues.

This chain joins TRBV7-8 and TRBJ1-2; 10 nucleotides align to TRBD1. Germline assignment: CDR1 SGHVS and CDR2 FQNEAQ. The CDR3 has 15 amino acids. With V trimmed by 1 base and J by 7 bases, 6 bases remained unmatched. CDR3 nucleotide sequence: TGTGCCAGCAGCTTAGAAGGGACAGGGGTTTCTGGCTACACCTTC. Its protein product is CASSLEGTGVSGYTF.

The chain links TRBV5-6 to TRBJ1-1; maybe TRBD1 (5 bases). Germline V CDR1 and CDR2: SGHDT, YYEEEE. V was clipped by 2 bases and J by 0 bases, with 8 bases between them. This CDR3 has 14 amino acids. CDR3 sequence reads: CASSFQGMNTEAFF. The CDR3 nucleotides are TGTGCCAGCAGCTTTCAGGGTATGAACACTGAAGCTTTCTTT.

CDR3 amino acids: CASRALTSSYEQYF. As DNA, the CDR3 is TGTGCCAGCAGAGCCCTTACAAGCTCCTACGAGCAGTACTTC. V and J are TRBV6-5 and TRBJ2-7; D call uncertain. CDR1 is MNHEY and CDR2 is SVGAGI in the germline V gene. The CDR3 is 14 residues long. V gave up 6 bases and J gave up 0 bases, with 12 bases separating them.

V is TRBV24-1 and J is TRBJ2-1; tentatively, D is TRBD2 (5 bases). There are 12 residues in the CDR3. CDR1 is KGHDR and CDR2 is SFDVKD in the germline V gene. V was pared by 6 bases and J by 9 bases, with 11 bases between. This CDR3 reads CATSSTGIEQFF. The CDR3 DNA is TGTGCCACCAGTTCCACGGGAATTGAGCAGTTCTTC.

The chain joins TRBV18 to TRBJ1-4, with D unclear. The CDR3 consists of 13 residues. V shed 4 bases and J shed 0 bases, with 3 bases lying between them. Per germline, CDR1 KGHSH and CDR2 LQKENI. The CDR3 bases are TGTGCCAGCTCACGCGCAACTAATGAAAAACTGTTTTTT. It specifies CASSRATNEKLFF.

Only a few counts were recorded for this clone. The chain recombines TRBV19 with TRBJ1-6, with 9 bases aligning to TRBD1. With 3 bases clipped from V and 10 bases from J, the junction kept 13 bases outside the gene matches. The germline gives CDR1 LNHDA, CDR2 SQIVND (reference sequence). CDR3 size: 17 residues. CDR3 nucleotide sequence: TGTGCCAGTAGTATCCAACCCCGGGACAGGGTCTTGTCACCCCTCCACTTT. It is translated as CASSIQPRDRVLSPLHF.

In DNA, the CDR3 is TGTGCCAGCAGCGTAGTTCGAAGCTCCTACAATGAGCAGTTCTTC. Translation gives CASSVVRSSYNEQFF. The rearrangement joins TRBV9 to TRBJ2-1; unclear D gene. From germline, CDR1 is SGDLS and CDR2 YYNGEE. Trimming shortened V by 0 bases and J by 0 bases, and 7 bases separated the two germline ends. CDR3 length equals 15 residues.

This clone was counted only a few times. The chain employs TRBV7-8 and TRBJ2-2, with 10 bases fitting TRBD2. The trim removed 5 bases at V and 5 bases at J, leaving 8 bases unmatched. Germline V gene lookup returns CDR1 SGHVS and CDR2 FQNEAQ. This CDR3 spans 16 amino acids. The CDR3 region is CASSREGTSVTGELFF. DNA for the CDR3: TGTGCCAGCAGCCGAGAAGGGACTAGCGTGACCGGGGAGCTGTTTTTT.

CDR3 residues: CASSLEGGGSGNTIYF. CDR3 sequence (DNA): TGCGCCAGCAGCTTGGAAGGGGGGGGCTCTGGAAACACCATATATTTT. The chain is built from TRBV5-1 and TRBJ1-3; D might be TRBD1 (6 bases). The CDR3 spans 16 residues. CDR1 is SGHRS and CDR2 is YFSETQ in the germline V gene. With 0 bases removed from V and 0 bases from J, the gap between germline ends came to 10 bases.

V is TRBV7-9 and J is TRBJ1-2, with TRBD1 identical over 7 bases. This CDR3 contains 13 residues. V dropped 1 base and J dropped 8; count of bases not matched to a gene: 4. CDR1 and CDR2 (germline): SEHNR, FQNEAQ (reference sequence). CDR3 DNA: TGTGCCAGCAGCTTAGATGCAGGGGGAGGCTACACCTTC. The encoded protein is CASSLDAGGGYTF.

The V gene is TRBV18, the J gene TRBJ1-1; TRBD1 matches 7 bases. The germline gives CDR1 KGHSH, CDR2 LQKENI. After removal of 2 bases from V and 2 bases from J, the junction contained 8 bases not matched to a gene. The CDR3 is 16 residues long. The CDR3 nucleotides are TGTGCCAGCTCACCATTAGGTCAGGGGGGAAACACTGAAGCTTTCTTT. It yields the protein CASSPLGQGGNTEAFF.

This clone occurred a few times. The chain has TRBV19 and TRBJ1-1; D is ambiguous. The V gene lost 5 bases and the J gene lost 6 bases, with 10 bases spanning the gap. The CDR3 is made up of 12 amino acids. CDR1 LNHDA and CDR2 SQIVND come from the germline V gene (reference sequence). CDR3 protein: CASSPRLPEAFF. In nucleotides, the CDR3 is TGTGCCAGTAGTCCGCGGCTACCTGAAGCTTTCTTT.

This rearrangement joins TRBV29-1 to TRBJ2-5, with D maybe TRBD2 (5 bases). The CDR3 extends over 13 amino acids. Trimming shortened V by 3 bases and J by 5 bases, and 13 bases separated the two germline ends. Germline V lookup: CDR1 SQVTM, CDR2 ANQGSEA. CDR3 amino acids: CSVDPGAGETQYF. CDR3 sequence (DNA): TGCAGCGTTGATCCGGGCGCGGGCGAGACCCAGTACTTC.

The chain carries TRBV7-6 and TRBJ1-4; 10 nucleotides match TRBD1. V lost 5 bases and J lost 8; bases outside the gene matches: 8. Germline V gives CDR1 SGHVS, CDR2 FNYEAQ. The CDR3 has 15 amino acids. Written as DNA, the CDR3 is TGTGCCAGCAGCGGTCGACAGGGGGCTAGGGAAAAACTGTTTTTT. This gives the protein CASSGRQGAREKLFF.

The chain has TRBV2 and TRBJ1-5; D gene uncertain. Germline CDR1 is SNHLY and CDR2 is FYNNEI. The CDR3 has 13 amino acids. V dropped 1 base and J dropped 6 bases, with 7 bases sitting between them. CDR3 sequence (DNA): TGTGCCAGCAGTGAAGAATGGGGTCAGCCCCAGCATTTT. Its protein product is CASSEEWGQPQHF.